The clone carrying this T cell receptor (beta chain) was observed a few times. The data originate from a study of T-cell memory formation after mild COVID-19. From the 5' RACE reads, TCRdb called clonotypes with MiXCR, one entry per CDR3 protein. The sample lists roughly 280,000 distinct CDR3 sequences, roughly 8.2% occurring once. Germline lookup yields CDR1 SGHRS and CDR2 YFSETQ. This CDR3 comprises 14 residues. The V gene lost 0 bases and the J gene lost 2 bases, with 6 bases spanning the gap. Sequencing was done on a sample of PBMCs or a T cell subset sorted from them (not recorded which). This TCR was sampled from a man aged 18 to 29 who had mild COVID-19 (a few samples of this study predate the infection). Cell type and time point are not known. The chain is built from TRBV5-1 and TRBJ1-3; no firm D call. CDR3 region: CASSLGVAGNTIYF. The CDR3 DNA reads as TGCGCCAGCAGCTTGGGGGTTGCTGGAAACACCATATATTTT.